What follows are 20 T cell receptor beta chains derived from one specimen sequenced in a study of cytomegalovirus exposure and HLA in healthy donors. Assay used: immunoSEQ multiplex PCR; TCRdb lists only in-frame clones, some missing. The repertoire consists of 60,000 or so clones, with more than 85% occurring once and the leading ten covering around 2%. The sample was PBMCs. The receptors come from a woman aged 25 to 45 in good health and CMV-seronegative.

This clone was found once. In nucleotides, the CDR3 is TGTGCCAGCAGTACTGCCACGATGGGGGGGCAGTGGGGCTACACCTTC. It translates to CASSTATMGGQWGYTF. This chain joins TRBV28 and TRBJ1-2; tentative D call: TRBD1 (6 bases). The CDR3 totals 16 residues. Germline V lookup: CDR1 MDHEN, CDR2 SYDVKM. Trimming took off 5 bases at V and 8 bases at J, with 24 bases between the two ends.

The gene calls are TRBV7-9 and TRBJ2-7; D gene ambiguous. Trimming stripped 7 bases from V and 1 base from J, with 20 bases between. Germline CDR1 SEHNR, CDR2 FQNEAQ (reference sequence). This CDR3 spans 16 amino acids. The CDR3 spells CASIAPVSERSYEQYF. The DNA for the CDR3 is TGTGCCAGCATCGCCCCAGTTTCGGAGCGTTCCTACGAGCAGTACTTC.

This chain connects TRBV6-5 to TRBJ2-5; 9 bases align to TRBD1. The V segment lost 2 bases and the J segment 4 bases; nucleotides outside the gene matches: 8. Germline lookup yields CDR1 MNHEY and CDR2 SVGAGI. The CDR3 runs to 16 residues. Here the CDR3 DNA reads TGTGCCAGCAGTTACGCCGGGACAGGGAGAGGAGAGACCCAGTACTTC. The encoded protein is CASSYAGTGRGETQYF.

The rearrangement links TRBV2 to TRBJ1-5; TRBD1 aligns across 9 bases. The junction had 6 bases not matched to a gene; V was cut back by 5 bases and J by 4 bases. Germline-derived CDR1 and CDR2 are SNHLY and FYNNEI. The length of the CDR3 is 15 residues. The CDR3 bases are TGTGCCAGCAGTAAGGGACAGGGCCGAAATCAGCCCCAGCATTTT. This encodes CASSKGQGRNQPQHF. Full variable domain (remainder filled in from reference TRBV2 and TRBJ1-5): EPEVTQTPSHQVTQMGQEVILRCVPISNHLYFYWYRQILGQKVEFLVSFYNNEISEKSEIFDDQFSVERPDGSNFTLKIRSTKLEDSAMYFCASSKGQGRNQPQHFGDGTRLSIL.

The rearrangement joins TRBV28 to TRBJ2-7; 10 bases are a match to TRBD2. V lost 4 bases and J lost 0; bases outside the gene matches: 6. This CDR3 is 16 amino acids long. Germline-derived CDR1 and CDR2 are MDHEN and SYDVKM. CDR3 nucleotides: TGTGCCAGCAGTTCCCAACTAGCGGGGTTCTCCTACGAGCAGTACTTC. Its protein product is CASSSQLAGFSYEQYF.

This chain joins TRBV10-3 and TRBJ2-5; D is perhaps TRBD1 (7 bases). This CDR3 contains 14 residues. Germline CDR1 ENHRY, CDR2 SYGVKD. Trimming left V 10 bases short and J 5 bases short, with 20 bases between. Here the CDR3 reads CATSPSGGSETQYF. The CDR3 DNA reads TGTGCCACGTCCCCCTCAGGGGGGAGTGAGACCCAGTACTTC.

The chain uses TRBV5-4 and TRBJ2-2, with TRBD1 identical over 9 bases. J gave up 7 bases and V 4 bases, and 8 bases lay outside the gene matches. This CDR3 is built from 15 residues. CDR1 and CDR2 from the germline V gene are SGHNT and YYREEE (reference sequence). The DNA for the CDR3 is TGTGCCAGCAGCCCAGGACAGGGGAGTCACGGGGAGCTGTTTTTT. Its protein is CASSPGQGSHGELFF.

The V and J genes are TRBV27 and TRBJ2-1; TRBD2 aligns across 7 bases. Germline CDR1 and CDR2: MNHEY and SMNVEV (reference sequence). This CDR3 region has 16 residues. J was trimmed by 6 bases and V by 5 bases; bases with no gene match: 13. The chain's CDR3 is CASSPRGRETPNEQFF. Written as DNA, the CDR3 is TGTGCCAGCAGTCCCCGAGGGCGGGAGACCCCCAATGAGCAGTTCTTC.

The V call is TRBV19, the J call TRBJ1-3; no firm D call. This CDR3 region has 14 residues. The V end was cut by 6 bases, the J end by 0 bases, with 9 bases between. Per germline, CDR1 LNHDA and CDR2 SQIVND (reference sequence). The CDR3, as DNA: TGTGCCAGTAGCGAAACACACTCTGGAAACACCATATATTTT. This codes for CASSETHSGNTIYF.

The chain links TRBV2 to TRBJ2-7; 10 positions match TRBD1. V lost 7 bases and J lost 3; bases outside the gene matches: 6. The CDR3 consists of 14 residues. Germline CDR1 is SNHLY and CDR2 is FYNNEI. The CDR3 DNA is TGTGCCAGCATTGGTGGACAGGGGGTCTACGAGCAGTACTTC. The encoded protein is CASIGGQGVYEQYF.

The chain uses TRBV30 and TRBJ1-1; D is perhaps TRBD1 (5 bases). Trimming left V 4 bases short and J 1 base short, with 10 bases between. The CDR3 has 13 amino acids. Germline assignment: CDR1 GTSNPN and CDR2 SVGIG (reference sequence). CDR3 DNA sequence: TGTGCCTGGACCAGAAGGGGGAACACTGAAGCTTTCTTT. It yields the protein CAWTRRGNTEAFF. Together with reference TRBV30 and TRBJ1-1, the CDR3 gives the full variable domain: SQTIHQWPATLVQPVGSPLSLECTVEGTSNPNLYWYRQAAGRGLQLLFYSVGIGQISSEVPQNLSASRPQDRQFILSSKKLLLSDSGFYLCAWTRRGNTEAFFGQGTRLTVV.

The CDR3, as DNA: TGTGCCAGCAGCCCTACAGGGGTTGAAGCCGGGGAGCTGTTTTTT. It is translated as CASSPTGVEAGELFF. The chain is built from TRBV7-3 and TRBJ2-2; TRBD1 agrees at 7 bases. This CDR3 is 15 amino acids long. J lost 6 bases, V lost 5 bases, and 9 bases had no gene match. Germline CDR1 is SGHTA and CDR2 is FQGTGA.

The chain employs TRBV7-2 and TRBJ2-3; a weak D match, TRBD1 (6 bases). V was cut by 1 base and J by 10 bases, with 30 bases left in between. CDR1 is SGHTA, CDR2 FQGNSA, per germline. This CDR3 comprises 19 residues. The CDR3 DNA reads as TGTGCCAGCAGCTTAGGGGGATTTTCACTCGCTTCGATAGGGGGATCGCAGTATTTT. It is translated as CASSLGGFSLASIGGSQYF. Combining the CDR3 with reference TRBV7-2 and TRBJ2-3 gives the whole variable domain GAGVSQSPSNKVTEKGKDVELRCDPISGHTALYWYRQSLGQGLEFLIYFQGNSAPDKSGLPSDRFSAERTGGSVSTLTIQRTQQEDSAVYLCASSLGGFSLASIGGSQYFGPGTRLTVL.

J is TRBJ1-1 and V is TRBV19; D gene unclear. Germline-derived CDR1 and CDR2 are LNHDA and SQIVND (reference sequence). Trimming shortened V by 5 bases and J by 5 bases, and 18 bases separated the two germline ends. The length of the CDR3 is 15 residues. Here the CDR3 reads CASSSNPPVVTEAFF. The CDR3 nucleotides are TGTGCCAGTAGTTCGAACCCCCCAGTTGTAACTGAAGCTTTCTTT.

The V call is TRBV21-1, the J call TRBJ2-7; the D call TRBD2 from the table was never checked on the DNA. TRBV21-1 is annotated as a pseudogene. CDR3 length equals 16 residues. CDR3 protein: CASSNATSGRVGEQYF. CDR3 sequence (DNA): TGTGCCAGCAGCAACGCGACTAGCGGGAGGGTAGGCGAGCAGTACTTC.

This chain joins TRBV6-6 and TRBJ2-7, with 7 nucleotides matching TRBD1. Losses at the gene ends were 3 bases for V and 6 bases for J; bases not matched to a gene: 5. CDR1 is MNHNY and CDR2 is SVGAGI in the germline V gene (reference sequence). The CDR3 contains 13 residues. The CDR3 reads CASSYKGAVEQYF. The CDR3 nucleotides are TGTGCCAGCAGTTATAAGGGGGCGGTCGAGCAGTACTTC.

DNA for the CDR3: TGCGCCAGCAGCCAAGTAGCGGGGGTGGCAGATACGCAGTATTTT. Its protein is CASSQVAGVADTQYF. The chain recombines TRBV4-1 with TRBJ2-3, with TRBD2 matching over 9 bases. V dropped 1 base and J dropped 4; count of bases not matched to a gene: 3. The V gene's germline CDR1 is MGHRA and CDR2 YSYEKL. The CDR3 sequence is 15 residues long.

In this sample, this clone turned up a few times. The gene calls are TRBV5-1 and TRBJ1-5, with a possible D match to TRBD1 (5 bases). The germline CDR1 and CDR2 sequences are SGHRS and YFSETQ. CDR3 size: 14 residues. The V gene lost 5 bases and the J gene lost 4 bases, with 13 bases spanning the gap. DNA of the CDR3: TGCGCCAGCAGGGTAGACAGTCCAAATCAGCCCCAGCATTTT. Protein sequence: CASRVDSPNQPQHF.

Comments on this clone: The same CDR3 can be traced to other DNA sequences in this sample. The J gene is TRBJ2-1, the V gene TRBV30; D possibly corresponds to TRBD2 (6 bases). Between the trimmed V and J ends, which lost 0 bases and 10 bases, there was a span of 7 bases. The CDR3 consists of 11 residues. Germline CDR1 is GTSNPN and CDR2 is SVGIG (reference sequence). The CDR3 DNA is TGTGCCTGGAGTGTAGGAGGGGAGCAGTTCTTC. Protein product: CAWSVGGEQFF. The full variable domain, in which reference TRBV30 and TRBJ2-1 provide the parts outside the CDR3, is SQTIHQWPATLVQPVGSPLSLECTVEGTSNPNLYWYRQAAGRGLQLLFYSVGIGQISSEVPQNLSASRPQDRQFILSSKKLLLSDSGFYLCAWSVGGEQFFGPGTRLTVL.

The chain links TRBV5-8 to TRBJ1-5; D gene uncertain. The V gene's germline CDR1 is SGHTS and CDR2 YDEGEE. The V end lost 6 bases, the J end lost 3 bases, and 7 bases lay between the germline ends. This CDR3 contains 12 residues. CDR3 bases: TGTGCCAGCACCTCGTACAATCAGCCCCAGCATTTT. This codes for CASTSYNQPQHF.